The table lists the clone carrying this TCR beta chain with a few counts. What it binds is not known. After removal of 7 bases from V and 4 bases from J, the junction contained 9 bases not matched to a gene. The length of the CDR3 is 14 residues. CDR1 and CDR2 from the germline V gene are MDHEN and SYDVKM. Produced via immunoSEQ multiplex PCR; TCRdb's table is partial and in-frame only. This sample has 100,000 or so clones; about 50% occur once, and the top ten carry under 45%. The data belong to a study of cytotoxic CD8 clonotypes in ibrutinib-treated CLL. Findings and caveats of the study: Before falling back toward baseline at progression, clonality had risen at the time of ibrutinib response.

The receptor was derived from a human donor with chronic lymphocytic leukemia. The chain has TRBV28 and TRBJ1-2; 7 positions match TRBD1. The source material was PBMCs, sampled after 24 months of ibrutinib treatment. Here the CDR3 DNA reads TGTGCCAGCAACCTTGAGAAGGGGGCCTATGGCTACACCTTC. Its protein product is CASNLEKGAYGYTF.